This T cell receptor (beta chain) is drawn from a study of blood T cell repertoires in COVID-19. Whole-study context: Samples came from the United States, Italy and Spain, spanning acute and convalescent COVID-19.

Cohort assignment relied on participant-reported clinical history. CDR1 MNHEY and CDR2 SVGAGI come from the germline V gene. V was clipped by 6 bases and J by 6 bases; unmatched bases: 5. The CDR3 spans 14 residues. This clone was seen only once. Method: immunoSEQ multiplex PCR; TCRdb's copy keeps in-frame clones and lacks some. The sample contains hundreds of thousands of clones, around 90% of which appear only once. The receptor comes from a woman in her forties or fifties who had recovered from COVID-19. The V call is TRBV6-5, the J call TRBJ2-3; 11 bases align to TRBD2. Sequencing input: PBMCs or T cells enriched from blood (not recorded which). CDR3 nucleotide sequence: TGTGCCAGCAGCCGCCGGACTAGCGGGGATACGCAGTATTTT. Translation gives CASSRRTSGDTQYF.